This T cell receptor beta chain was documented in a study of blood T cell repertoires in COVID-19. Whole-study context: The United States, Italy and Spain supplied acute and convalescent COVID-19 samples.

V gave up 2 bases and J gave up 5 bases; unmatched junction bases: 1. CDR1 MNHEY and CDR2 SVGEGT come from the germline V gene. The CDR3 runs to 15 residues. Assay: immunoSEQ multiplex PCR; the TCRdb copy retains only in-frame clones and omits some. The table records over 150,000 clones, about 83% of them present only once. This TCR came from a woman aged 70-85 years with COVID-19, enrolled during active disease. Input material: peripheral blood. V gene TRBV6-2 or TRBV6-3 combines with J gene TRBJ1-6, with 9 positions matching TRBD1. CDR3 in amino acids: CASSYGDRDNSPLHF. CDR3 DNA sequence: TGTGCCAGCAGTTACGGGGACAGGGATAATTCACCCCTCCACTTT.